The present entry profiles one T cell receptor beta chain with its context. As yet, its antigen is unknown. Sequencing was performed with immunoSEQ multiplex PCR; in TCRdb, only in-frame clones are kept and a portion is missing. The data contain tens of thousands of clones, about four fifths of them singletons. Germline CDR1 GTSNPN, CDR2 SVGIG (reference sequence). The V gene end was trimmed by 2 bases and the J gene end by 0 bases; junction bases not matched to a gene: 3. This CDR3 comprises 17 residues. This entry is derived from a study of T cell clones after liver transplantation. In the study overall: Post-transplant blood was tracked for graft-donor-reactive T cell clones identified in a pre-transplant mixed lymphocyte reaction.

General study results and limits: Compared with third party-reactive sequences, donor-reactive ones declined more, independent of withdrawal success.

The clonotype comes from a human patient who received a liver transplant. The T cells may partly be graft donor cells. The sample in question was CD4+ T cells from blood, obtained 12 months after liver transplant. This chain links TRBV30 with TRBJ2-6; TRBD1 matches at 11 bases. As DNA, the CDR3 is TGTGCCTGGAGTAGGGACAGGGGGTTCTCTGGGGCCAACGTCCTGACTTTC. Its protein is CAWSRDRGFSGANVLTF.